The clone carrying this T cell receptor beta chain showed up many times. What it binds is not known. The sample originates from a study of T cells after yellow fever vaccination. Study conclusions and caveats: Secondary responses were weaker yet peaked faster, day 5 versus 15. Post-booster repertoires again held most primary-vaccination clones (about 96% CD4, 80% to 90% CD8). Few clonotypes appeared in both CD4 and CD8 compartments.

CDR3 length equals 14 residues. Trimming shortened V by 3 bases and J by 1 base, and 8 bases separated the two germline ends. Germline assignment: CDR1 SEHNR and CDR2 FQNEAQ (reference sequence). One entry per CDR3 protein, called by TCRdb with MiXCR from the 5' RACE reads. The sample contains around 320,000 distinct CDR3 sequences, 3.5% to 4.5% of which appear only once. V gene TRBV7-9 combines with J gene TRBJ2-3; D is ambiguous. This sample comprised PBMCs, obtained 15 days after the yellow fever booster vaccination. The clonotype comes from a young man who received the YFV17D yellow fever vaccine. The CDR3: CASSLEDGTDTQYF. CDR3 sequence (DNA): TGTGCCAGCAGCTTGGAAGATGGCACAGATACGCAGTATTTT.